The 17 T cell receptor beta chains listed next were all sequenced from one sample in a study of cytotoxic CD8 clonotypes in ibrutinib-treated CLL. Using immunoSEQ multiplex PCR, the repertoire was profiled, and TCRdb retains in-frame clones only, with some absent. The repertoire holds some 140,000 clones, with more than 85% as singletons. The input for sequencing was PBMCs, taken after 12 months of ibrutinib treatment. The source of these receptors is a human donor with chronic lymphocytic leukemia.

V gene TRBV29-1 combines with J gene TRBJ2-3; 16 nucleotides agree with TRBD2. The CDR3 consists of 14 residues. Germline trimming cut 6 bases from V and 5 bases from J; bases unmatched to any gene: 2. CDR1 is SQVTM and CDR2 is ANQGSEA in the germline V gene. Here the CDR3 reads CSVGLAGGKDTQYF. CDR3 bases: TGCAGCGTGGGACTAGCGGGAGGGAAAGATACGCAGTATTTT.

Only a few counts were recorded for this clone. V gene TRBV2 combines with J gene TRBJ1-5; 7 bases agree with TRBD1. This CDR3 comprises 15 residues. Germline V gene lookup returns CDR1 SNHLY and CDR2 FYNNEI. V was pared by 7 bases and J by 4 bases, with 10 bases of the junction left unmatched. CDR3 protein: CASNRGTASNQPQHF. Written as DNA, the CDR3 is TGTGCCAGCAACCGCGGGACAGCGTCTAATCAGCCCCAGCATTTT.

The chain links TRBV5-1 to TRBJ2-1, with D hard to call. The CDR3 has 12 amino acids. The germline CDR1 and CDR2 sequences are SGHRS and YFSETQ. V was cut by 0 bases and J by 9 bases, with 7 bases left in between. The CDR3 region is CASSLGKSEQFF. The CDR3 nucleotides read TGCGCCAGCAGCTTGGGGAAGAGTGAGCAGTTCTTC.

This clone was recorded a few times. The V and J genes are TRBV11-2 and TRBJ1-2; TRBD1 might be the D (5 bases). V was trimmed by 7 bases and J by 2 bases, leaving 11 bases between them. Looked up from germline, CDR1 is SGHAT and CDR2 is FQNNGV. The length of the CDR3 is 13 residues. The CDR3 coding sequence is TGTGCCAGCACCGTTGGGGGGAACTATGGCTACACCTTC. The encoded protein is CASTVGGNYGYTF.

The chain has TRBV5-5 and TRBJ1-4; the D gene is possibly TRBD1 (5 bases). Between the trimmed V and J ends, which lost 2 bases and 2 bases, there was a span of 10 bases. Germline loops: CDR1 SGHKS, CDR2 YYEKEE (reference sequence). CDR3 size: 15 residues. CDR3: CASSLGSGTNEKLFF. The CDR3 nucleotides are TGTGCCAGCAGCTTAGGTTCAGGGACTAATGAAAAACTGTTTTTT.

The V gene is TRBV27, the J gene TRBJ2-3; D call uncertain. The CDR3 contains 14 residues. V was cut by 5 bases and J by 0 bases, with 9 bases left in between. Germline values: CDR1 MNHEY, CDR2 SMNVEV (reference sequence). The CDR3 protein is CASSIHRSTDTQYF. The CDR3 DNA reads TGTGCCAGCAGTATTCATAGAAGCACAGATACGCAGTATTTT.

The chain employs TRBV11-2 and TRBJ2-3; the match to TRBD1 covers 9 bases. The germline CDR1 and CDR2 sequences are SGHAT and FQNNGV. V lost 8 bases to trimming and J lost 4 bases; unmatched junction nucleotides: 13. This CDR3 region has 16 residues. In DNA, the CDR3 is TGTGCCAGCGGGCAGAGGACAGGGGCTTTAGCAGATACGCAGTATTTT. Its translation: CASGQRTGALADTQYF. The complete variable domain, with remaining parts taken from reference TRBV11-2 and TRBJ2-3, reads EAGVAQSPRYKIIEKRQSVAFWCNPISGHATLYWYQQILGQGPKLLIQFQNNGVVDDSQLPKDRFSAERLKGVDSTLKIQPAKLEDSAVYLCASGQRTGALADTQYFGPGTRLTVL.

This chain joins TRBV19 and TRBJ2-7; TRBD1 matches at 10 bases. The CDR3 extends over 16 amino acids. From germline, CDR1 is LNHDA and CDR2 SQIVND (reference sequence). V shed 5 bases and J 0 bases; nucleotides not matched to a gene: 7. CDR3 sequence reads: CASSGYDRGHSYEQYF. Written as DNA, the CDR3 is TGTGCCAGTAGTGGGTATGACAGGGGGCACTCCTACGAGCAGTACTTC.

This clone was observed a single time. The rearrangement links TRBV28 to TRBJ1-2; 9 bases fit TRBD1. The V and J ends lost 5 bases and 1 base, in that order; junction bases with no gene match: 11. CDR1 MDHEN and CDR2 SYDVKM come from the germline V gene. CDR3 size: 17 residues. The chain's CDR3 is CASSPLGTGLINYGYTF. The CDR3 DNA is TGTGCCAGCAGTCCCCTCGGGACAGGGCTCATTAACTATGGCTACACCTTC.

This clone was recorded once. The CDR3 loop reads CAIMMVSREQYF. The CDR3 DNA reads TGTGCCATTATGATGGTATCGAGGGAGCAGTACTTC. V gene TRBV30 combines with J gene TRBJ2-7; D remains ambiguous. The CDR3 runs 12 residues. Trimming stripped 8 bases from V and 7 bases from J, with 18 bases between. Germline V gene sequence: CDR1 GTSNPN, CDR2 SVGIG (reference sequence).

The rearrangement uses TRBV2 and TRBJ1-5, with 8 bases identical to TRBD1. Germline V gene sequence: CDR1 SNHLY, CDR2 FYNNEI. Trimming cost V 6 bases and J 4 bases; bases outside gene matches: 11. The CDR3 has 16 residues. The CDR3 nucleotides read TGTGCCAGCAGCGGCGGGGCAGGGGGCTTTAATCAGCCCCAGCATTTT. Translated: CASSGGAGGFNQPQHF. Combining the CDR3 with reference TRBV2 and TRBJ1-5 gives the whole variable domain EPEVTQTPSHQVTQMGQEVILRCVPISNHLYFYWYRQILGQKVEFLVSFYNNEISEKSEIFDDQFSVERPDGSNFTLKIRSTKLEDSAMYFCASSGGAGGFNQPQHFGDGTRLSIL.

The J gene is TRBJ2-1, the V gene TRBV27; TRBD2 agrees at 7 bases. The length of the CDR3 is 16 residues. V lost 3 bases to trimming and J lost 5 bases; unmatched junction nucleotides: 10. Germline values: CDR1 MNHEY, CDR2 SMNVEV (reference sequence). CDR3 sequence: CASSFARAGKNNEQFF. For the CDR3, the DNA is TGTGCCAGCAGTTTTGCTAGAGCGGGAAAAAACAATGAGCAGTTCTTC.

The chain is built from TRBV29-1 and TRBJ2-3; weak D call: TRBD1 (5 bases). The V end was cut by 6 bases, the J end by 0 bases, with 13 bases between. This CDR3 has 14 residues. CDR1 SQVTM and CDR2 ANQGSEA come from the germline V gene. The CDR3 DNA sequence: TGCAGCGTGGCAAGACAGTTCAGCACAGATACGCAGTATTTT. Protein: CSVARQFSTDTQYF.

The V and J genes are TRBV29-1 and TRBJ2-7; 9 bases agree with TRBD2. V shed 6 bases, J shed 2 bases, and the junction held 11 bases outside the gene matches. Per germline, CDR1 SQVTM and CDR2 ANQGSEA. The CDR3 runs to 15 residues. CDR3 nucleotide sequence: TGCAGCGTCCGTAAAGTAGCGGGAGACCCCTACGAGCAGTACTTC. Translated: CSVRKVAGDPYEQYF.

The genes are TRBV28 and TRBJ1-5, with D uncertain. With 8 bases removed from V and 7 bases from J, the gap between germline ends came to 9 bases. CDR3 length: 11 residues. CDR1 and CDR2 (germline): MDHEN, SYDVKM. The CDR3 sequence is CASGWGQPQHF. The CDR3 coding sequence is TGTGCCAGCGGATGGGGACAGCCCCAGCATTTT.

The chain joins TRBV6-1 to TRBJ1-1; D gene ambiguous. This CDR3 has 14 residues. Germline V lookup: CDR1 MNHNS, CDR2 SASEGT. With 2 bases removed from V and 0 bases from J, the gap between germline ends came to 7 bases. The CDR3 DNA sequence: TGTGCCAGCAGTGAATTGGCGATGAACACTGAAGCTTTCTTT. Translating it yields CASSELAMNTEAFF.

The DNA of the CDR3 is TGTGCCAGCCGTGCAGGACTAGTTAACCATGAGCAGTTCTTC. Encoded protein: CASRAGLVNHEQFF. V and J are TRBV7-9 and TRBJ2-1; 7 bases map to TRBD2. The CDR3 length is 14 residues. V was clipped by 8 bases and J by 8 bases; unmatched bases: 12. CDR1 SEHNR and CDR2 FQNEAQ come from the germline V gene (reference sequence). Drawing the rest from reference TRBV7-9 and TRBJ2-1, the complete variable domain is DTGVSQNPRHKITKRGQNVTFRCDPISEHNRLYWYRQTLGQGPEFLTYFQNEAQLEKSRLLSDRFSAERPKGSFSTLEIQRTEQGDSAMYLCASRAGLVNHEQFFGPGTRLTVL.